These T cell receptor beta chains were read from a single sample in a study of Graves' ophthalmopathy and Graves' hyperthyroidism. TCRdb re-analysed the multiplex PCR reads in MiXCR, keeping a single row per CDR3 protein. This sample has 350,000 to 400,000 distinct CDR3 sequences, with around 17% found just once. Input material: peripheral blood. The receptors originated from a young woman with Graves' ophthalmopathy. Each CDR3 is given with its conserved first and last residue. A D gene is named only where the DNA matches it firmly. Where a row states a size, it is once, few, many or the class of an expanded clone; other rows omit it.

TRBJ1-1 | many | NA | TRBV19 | TGTGCCAGTAGTGCGACCAGGGTGAACACTGAAGCTTTCTTT | CASSATRVNTEAFF
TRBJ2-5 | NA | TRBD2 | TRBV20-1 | TGCAGTGCTAGAGGGGGACTAGCGGCTCAAGAGACCCAGTACTTC | CSARGGLAAQETQYF
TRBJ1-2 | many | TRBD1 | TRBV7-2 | TGTGCCAGCAGCTTATGGGACCGGGACAGTGCCTCCAACTATGGCTACACCTTC | CASSLWDRDSASNYGYTF
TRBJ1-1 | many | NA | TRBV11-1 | TGTGCCAGCAGGGATGTGGTGGGGACCCCCTCGTTCAGGAACACTGAAGCTTTCTTT | CASRDVVGTPSFRNTEAFF
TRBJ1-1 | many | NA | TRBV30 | TGTGCCTGGAGCTTTAATATGAACACTGAAGCTTTCTTT | CAWSFNMNTEAFF
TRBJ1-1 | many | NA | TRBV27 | TGTGCCAGCAGTTTATCGATCGGGCTGGGGAACACTGAAGCTTTCTTT | CASSLSIGLGNTEAFF
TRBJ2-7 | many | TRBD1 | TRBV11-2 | TGTGCCAGCAGCATTATGACAGGGCCCTACGAGCAGTACTTC | CASSIMTGPYEQYF
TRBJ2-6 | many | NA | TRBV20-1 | TGCAGTGCTAGAATAGGGGGAAGCTCTGGGGCCAACGTCCTGACTTTC | CSARIGGSSGANVLTF
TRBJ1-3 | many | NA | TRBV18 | TGTGCCAGCTCACTGCAGGGGCATTCTGGAAACACCATATATTTT | CASSLQGHSGNTIYF
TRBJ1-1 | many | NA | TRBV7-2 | TGTGCCAGCAGCGCAGGACCTATGAACACTGAAGCTTTCTTT | CASSAGPMNTEAFF
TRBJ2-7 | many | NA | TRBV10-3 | TGTGCCATCAGTGAGTCTCAGGTGACCCGGTGGCAGTACTTC | CAISESQVTRWQYF
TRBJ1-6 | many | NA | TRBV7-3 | TGTGCCAGCAGCCCCGGCAGGGAGGGTTCACCCCTCCACTTT | CASSPGREGSPLHF
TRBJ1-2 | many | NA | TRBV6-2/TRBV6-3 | TGTGCCAGCAGGGCGACAGCTAACTATGGCTACACCTTC | CASRATANYGYTF
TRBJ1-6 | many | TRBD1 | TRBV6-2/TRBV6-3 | TGTGCCAGCAGAACCGGGACAGGGAATAATTCACCCCTCCACTTT | CASRTGTGNNSPLHF
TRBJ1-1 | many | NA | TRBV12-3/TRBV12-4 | TGTGCCAGCAACCAAGAGGGGACTGAAGCTTTCTTT | CASNQEGTEAFF
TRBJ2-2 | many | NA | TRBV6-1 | TGTGCCAGCAACCACAGGGGACTGAACACCGGGGAGCTGTTTTTT | CASNHRGLNTGELFF
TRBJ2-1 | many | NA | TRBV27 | TGTGCCAGCAGCTCATTAATTACAGGGAGCTTAGCCAATGAGCAGTTCTTC | CASSSLITGSLANEQFF
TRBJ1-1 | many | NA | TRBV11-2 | TGTGCCAGCAGCCCGCAGGGAAACCAGTGGGACACTGAAGCTTTCTTT | CASSPQGNQWDTEAFF
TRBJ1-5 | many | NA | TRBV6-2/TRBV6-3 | TGTGCCAGCAGTGGGCGGCAATGGAGCAATCAGCCCCAGCATTTT | CASSGRQWSNQPQHF
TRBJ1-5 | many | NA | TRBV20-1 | TGCAGTGCTAGCAGGAGCAATCAGCCCCAGCATTTT | CSASRSNQPQHF
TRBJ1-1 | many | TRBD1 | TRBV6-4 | TGTGCCAGCAGGACAGGGGCGAACACTGAAGCTTTCTTT | CASRTGANTEAFF